What follows are 32 T cell receptor beta chains derived from one specimen sequenced in a study of T cells after yellow fever vaccination. From the 5' RACE reads, TCRdb called clonotypes with MiXCR, one entry per CDR3 protein. The table has roughly 500,000 distinct CDR3 sequences, roughly 21% seen once; the top ten hold roughly 13%. The specimen comprised PBMCs, sampled 15 days after the yellow fever booster vaccination. The receptors come from a man between 25 and 39 years old who received the YFV17D yellow fever vaccine.

The CDR3 here is CASSRTSIHEQYF. DNA for the CDR3: TGTGCCAGCAGCAGGACTAGTATCCACGAGCAGTACTTC. The genes are TRBV11-3 and TRBJ2-7; TRBD2 matches at 7 bases. CDR1 is SGHNT, CDR2 YENEEA, per germline. V shed 5 bases, J shed 5 bases, and the junction held 6 bases outside the gene matches. The CDR3 runs 13 residues.

The V call is TRBV11-2, the J call TRBJ2-7; D is perhaps TRBD2 (6 bases). V was pared by 0 bases and J by 2 bases, with 14 bases between. The CDR3 loop spans 16 amino acids. Germline CDR1 is SGHAT and CDR2 is FQNNGV. CDR3 amino acids: CASSLDYRRGPYEQYF. CDR3 bases: TGTGCCAGCAGCTTAGACTACCGGCGGGGTCCCTACGAGCAGTACTTC.

This clonotype was observed a handful of times. V and J are TRBV10-3 and TRBJ2-7, with 9 bases fitting TRBD2. The CDR3 length is 14 residues. Germline CDR1 is ENHRY and CDR2 is SYGVKD. V trimming: 3 bases; J trimming: 6 bases; junction bases outside the gene matches: 6. CDR3 nucleotide sequence: TGTGCCATCAGTGACTTAGCGGGAGTTTTCGAGCAGTACTTC. Amino acids: CAISDLAGVFEQYF.

This clonotype occurred a few times. The chain combines TRBV20-1 with TRBJ1-1, with TRBD1 matching 8 bases. Germline V gene sequence: CDR1 DFQATT, CDR2 SNEGSKA (reference sequence). CDR3 length equals 11 residues. DNA of the CDR3: TGCCTAACAGGGGGAGGGACTGAAGCTTTCTTT. It specifies CLTGGGTEAFF.

V gene TRBV28 combines with J gene TRBJ1-6, with D uncertain. The germline V gene has CDR1 MDHEN and CDR2 SYDVKM. V was clipped by 7 bases and J by 0 bases, with 10 bases between them. The CDR3 extends over 15 amino acids. CDR3 loop: CASMETYSYNSPLHF. The CDR3 nucleotides read TGTGCCAGCATGGAGACGTACTCCTATAATTCACCCCTCCACTTT.

In its sample, this clonotype was seen a few times. CDR3 sequence (DNA): TGTGCCAGCAGTTACGATTCCGGCTACGAGCAGTACTTC. It encodes CASSYDSGYEQYF. The chain recombines TRBV6-5 with TRBJ2-7; D gene unclear. CDR3 length: 13 amino acids. Germline CDR1 and CDR2: MNHEY and SVGAGI. The V end lost 2 bases, the J end lost 3 bases, and 8 bases lay between the germline ends.

This clonotype has a handful of counts. This chain uses TRBV20-1 with TRBJ2-7; 9 bases line up with TRBD1. The germline CDR1 and CDR2 sequences are DFQATT and SNEGSKA (reference sequence). V shed 4 bases and J 1 base; nucleotides not matched to a gene: 5. CDR3 size: 14 residues. DNA for the CDR3: TGCAGTGCTACCGCGGGACAGGGATCCTACGAGCAGTACTTC. Translated: CSATAGQGSYEQYF.

At least ten counts were recorded for this clonotype. CDR3 loop: CASSNLLRDRETQYF. The DNA for the CDR3 is TGTGCCAGCAGCAACCTTCTCCGGGACCGTGAGACCCAGTACTTC. The chain combines TRBV7-9 with TRBJ2-5; either TRBD1 or TRBD2 may supply D (5 bases each). The CDR3 is made up of 15 amino acids. The ends were cut back, 5 bases at V and 5 bases at J, with 18 bases in the middle. Germline V gene data show CDR1 as SEHNR and CDR2 as FQNEAQ (reference sequence).

This chain uses TRBV7-2 with TRBJ2-3; a possible D gene is TRBD2 (5 bases). CDR3 length equals 16 residues. Trimming removed 4 bases from V and 1 base from J, with 15 bases in between. From germline, CDR1 is SGHTA and CDR2 FQGNSA. CDR3 nucleotides: TGTGCCAGCAGCTATAACTTAGCGACCCGCACAGATACGCAGTATTTT. Translation: CASSYNLATRTDTQYF.

V and J are TRBV6-5 and TRBJ2-7; D is perhaps TRBD2 (5 bases). The germline gives CDR1 MNHEY, CDR2 SVGAGI. The CDR3 contains 16 residues. V shed 0 bases and J shed 2 bases, with 14 bases lying between them. This CDR3 reads CASSYSGSGGTYEQYF. The DNA of the CDR3 is TGTGCCAGCAGTTACTCTGGCTCAGGAGGTACCTACGAGCAGTACTTC.

This clonotype showed up just a few times. The chain carries TRBV10-3 and TRBJ2-4; perhaps TRBD2 as D (6 bases). The CDR3 spans 13 residues. V was pared by 6 bases and J by 5 bases, with 11 bases between. Germline V gene lookup returns CDR1 ENHRY and CDR2 SYGVKD. CDR3 region: CAIRSGDENIQYF. CDR3 in DNA: TGTGCCATCAGATCGGGAGATGAAAACATTCAGTACTTC.

This rearrangement joins TRBV20-1 to TRBJ2-7, with TRBD1 matching over 8 bases. Germline values: CDR1 DFQATT, CDR2 SNEGSKA (reference sequence). The length of the CDR3 is 14 residues. Germline trimming cut 3 bases from V and 7 bases from J; bases unmatched to any gene: 11. The CDR3, as DNA: TGCAGTGCTAGCCCCCGGACAGGGTTGGGAGAGCAGTACTTC. Protein product: CSASPRTGLGEQYF.

This clonotype was found a few times. The chain employs TRBV5-1 and TRBJ2-5; 8 nucleotides align to TRBD2. Germline V gives CDR1 SGHRS, CDR2 YFSETQ. J gave up 5 bases and V 2 bases, and 8 bases lay outside the gene matches. CDR3 length: 15 amino acids. CDR3 bases: TGCGCCAGCAGCTTCACTAGCGGAGATGTGGAGACCCAGTACTTC. Translation gives CASSFTSGDVETQYF.

The chain combines TRBV9 with TRBJ2-7; 9 bases are shared with TRBD1. The CDR3 is 14 amino acids. J gave up 4 bases and V 4 bases, and 6 bases lay outside the gene matches. Germline CDR1 and CDR2: SGDLS and YYNGEE. DNA of the CDR3: TGTGCCAGCAGCACAGGGGGCTTAGCGTACGAGCAGTACTTC. It encodes CASSTGGLAYEQYF.

This chain uses TRBV7-9 with TRBJ2-7, with D tentatively TRBD2 (6 bases). The CDR3 totals 13 residues. V lost 1 base and J 7 bases, leaving 11 bases between the germline ends. CDR1 and CDR2 (germline): SEHNR, FQNEAQ (reference sequence). The CDR3 spells CASSLGAREEQYF. In nucleotides, the CDR3 is TGTGCCAGCAGCTTAGGTGCACGGGAGGAGCAGTACTTC.

The chain combines TRBV14 with TRBJ1-1; the D gene is possibly TRBD1 (5 bases). Trimming shortened V by 0 bases and J by 3 bases, and 8 bases separated the two germline ends. CDR3 length: 14 amino acids. The germline V gene encodes CDR1 SGHDN and CDR2 FVKESK. CDR3 region: CASSQDPGHTEAFF. In DNA form, the CDR3 reads TGTGCCAGCAGCCAAGATCCGGGGCACACTGAAGCTTTCTTT.

There are many counts of this clonotype. The chain employs TRBV20-1 and TRBJ2-7, with 10 bases fitting TRBD1. This CDR3 has 16 residues. The germline CDR1 and CDR2 sequences are DFQATT and SNEGSKA (reference sequence). The V segment lost 1 base and the J segment 1 base; nucleotides outside the gene matches: 7. The CDR3 sequence: CSARGVRDRGSYEQYF. CDR3 sequence (DNA): TGCAGTGCTAGAGGCGTCCGGGACAGGGGTTCCTACGAGCAGTACTTC.

This clonotype appeared many times. The chain is built from TRBV12-3 or TRBV12-4 and TRBJ2-3; 8 bases line up with TRBD2. The CDR3 is 15 amino acids. V shed 0 bases and J 1 base; nucleotides not matched to a gene: 0. This chain's CDR3 is CASSLAGLGTDTQYF. The CDR3, as DNA: TGTGCCAGCAGTTTAGCGGGACTAGGCACAGATACGCAGTATTTT.

This clonotype was counted at least ten times. This chain joins TRBV6-2 or TRBV6-3 and TRBJ2-3; D tentatively fits TRBD1 or TRBD2 (5 bases each). Germline assignment: CDR1 MNHEY and CDR2 SVGEGT. The CDR3 is made up of 13 amino acids. Trimming took off 6 bases at V and 0 bases at J, with 7 bases between the two ends. CDR3 DNA sequence: TGTGCCAGCAGACGGGACAGCACAGATACGCAGTATTTT. Translating it yields CASRRDSTDTQYF.

The chain has TRBV7-2 and TRBJ2-2; 13 bases agree with TRBD2. Trimming removed 5 bases from V and 8 bases from J; junction bases left unmatched: 8. This CDR3 region has 16 residues. CDR1 SGHTA and CDR2 FQGNSA come from the germline V gene. The CDR3 nucleotides read TGTGCCAGCAGCCGGACTAGCGGGAGCTTCGCAGGGGAGCTGTTTTTT. It is translated as CASSRTSGSFAGELFF. The full variable domain, its missing parts supplied by reference TRBV7-2 and TRBJ2-2, is GAGVSQSPSNKVTEKGKDVELRCDPISGHTALYWYRQSLGQGLEFLIYFQGNSAPDKSGLPSDRFSAERTGGSVSTLTIQRTQQEDSAVYLCASSRTSGSFAGELFFGEGSRLTVL.

The chain employs TRBV4-3 and TRBJ2-2; 9 nucleotides match TRBD2. V was pared by 0 bases and J by 6 bases, with 2 bases of the junction left unmatched. CDR1 LGHNA and CDR2 YSLEER come from the germline V gene. The CDR3 covers 15 residues. Here the CDR3 reads CASSQDGGRAGELFF. DNA of the CDR3: TGCGCCAGCAGCCAAGATGGCGGGAGGGCCGGGGAGCTGTTTTTT.

This rearrangement joins TRBV7-2 to TRBJ2-2, with unresolved D. V lost 7 bases to trimming and J lost 6 bases, with 9 bases between them. Germline-derived CDR1 and CDR2 are SGHTA and FQGNSA. This CDR3 has 12 residues. CDR3 in amino acids: CASTSPPGELFF. CDR3 nucleotide sequence: TGTGCCAGCACCTCTCCCCCCGGGGAGCTGTTTTTT.

The rearrangement joins TRBV15 to TRBJ2-4, with D unresolved. The CDR3 is 12 residues long. Trimming took off 1 base at V and 15 bases at J, with 13 bases between the two ends. The germline V gene encodes CDR1 LNHNV and CDR2 YYDKDF (reference sequence). CDR3: CATSRGNRPPYF. Written as DNA, the CDR3 is TGTGCCACCAGCAGAGGAAATCGGCCACCGTACTTC.

The chain joins TRBV7-2 to TRBJ2-7, with D possibly TRBD1 on 6 matching bases. The CDR3 has 14 residues. Trimming left V 2 bases short and J 2 bases short, with 10 bases between. The V gene's germline CDR1 is SGHTA and CDR2 FQGNSA. The CDR3 loop is CASSLKAGAYEQYF. In DNA, the CDR3 is TGTGCCAGCAGCTTAAAGGCAGGGGCCTACGAGCAGTACTTC.

This clonotype was detected only a few times. J is TRBJ2-5 and V is TRBV7-2; TRBD1 matches 9 bases. V was pared by 5 bases and J by 5 bases, with 6 bases of the junction left unmatched. The CDR3 consists of 14 residues. CDR1 is SGHTA and CDR2 is FQGNSA in the germline V gene. CDR3 sequence (DNA): TGTGCCAGCAGCCCCACAGGGGGCGGGGAGACCCAGTACTTC. Residues: CASSPTGGGETQYF.

As concerns this clonotype: At one end, the junction sequence differs from germline, possibly due to a read error. The chain couples TRBV6-5 to TRBJ1-2, with D hard to call. The CDR3 is 14 amino acids. Germline CDR1 is MNHEY and CDR2 is SVGAGI. DNA of the CDR3: TGTGCCAGCAGTTATGGTCGAGGTAACCATGGCTACACCTTC. Its translation is CASSYGRGNHGYTF.

The CDR3 here is CASSSRQGSNSPLHF. CDR3 in DNA: TGTGCCAGCAGCTCCAGACAGGGTTCAAATTCACCCCTCCACTTT. V is TRBV7-2 and J is TRBJ1-6; 7 bases line up with TRBD1. The CDR3 contains 15 residues. In germline, CDR1 is SGHTA, CDR2 FQGNSA. V lost 4 bases to trimming and J lost 7 bases; unmatched junction nucleotides: 7.

This clonotype showed up just a few times. The CDR3 spells CASSRIVEAGVPDTQYF. The CDR3 region has the DNA TGCGCCAGCAGCCGTATCGTGGAAGCGGGAGTGCCAGATACGCAGTATTTT. The J gene is TRBJ2-3, the V gene TRBV4-3; 8 bases align to TRBD2. With 4 bases clipped from V and 4 bases from J, the junction kept 13 bases outside the gene matches. Germline V lookup: CDR1 LGHNA, CDR2 YSLEER. The CDR3 is 17 residues long.

This clonotype has a handful of counts. The chain carries TRBV19 and TRBJ2-7, with D perhaps matching TRBD1 or TRBD2 (5 bases each). Germline CDR1 is LNHDA and CDR2 is SQIVND (reference sequence). The CDR3 is made up of 14 amino acids. V was shortened by 7 bases and J by 2 bases, with 15 bases between the two germline ends. The CDR3 reads CASTVRDGTYEQYF. The CDR3 coding sequence is TGTGCCAGTACCGTCCGGGACGGGACCTACGAGCAGTACTTC. Complete variable domain (other parts from reference TRBV19 and TRBJ2-7): DGGITQSPKYLFRKEGQNVTLSCEQNLNHDAMYWYRQDPGQGLRLIYYSQIVNDFQKGDIAEGYSVSREKKESFPLTVTSAQKNPTAFYLCASTVRDGTYEQYFGPGTRLTVT.

The rearrangement uses TRBV21-1 and TRBJ2-5; no check of the table's D call, TRBD2, against the DNA was made. TRBV21-1 is annotated as a pseudogene. This CDR3 spans 15 amino acids. This chain's CDR3 is CARRAGAPSGETQYF. The CDR3 DNA is TGTGCCAGGAGGGCGGGAGCGCCCTCGGGAGAGACCCAGTACTTC.

This chain connects TRBV10-3 to TRBJ2-5; D remains unclear. Looked up from germline, CDR1 is ENHRY and CDR2 is SYGVKD. V was cut by 4 bases and J by 5 bases, with 11 bases left in between. This CDR3 has 13 residues. The CDR3 bases are TGTGCCATCAGTGGAGATCTCGGCGAGACCCAGTACTTC. This gives the protein CAISGDLGETQYF.

The chain links TRBV6-2 or TRBV6-3 to TRBJ2-1; TRBD2 matches at 10 bases. V shed 7 bases and J 6 bases; nucleotides not matched to a gene: 9. CDR3 length: 15 residues. Germline CDR1 reads MNHEY; CDR2 reads SVGEGT. CDR3 region: CASTVTSGRANEQFF. Written as DNA, the CDR3 is TGTGCCAGCACGGTTACGAGCGGGAGGGCCAATGAGCAGTTCTTC.